Sequencing of this T cell receptor beta chain was carried out in a study of identical twins' blood T cells. Regarding the study as a whole: Abundant TCRbeta CDR3s overlapped more between twins than with unrelated donors. Environmental influences on twin similarity could not be excluded. Shared CDR3 clonotype counts tracked mainly the product of cloneset sizes.

Each TCR cDNA library carried sample-specific barcodes on both ends. Using its own MiXCR run on the 5' RACE reads, TCRdb lists one record per CDR3 protein. The sample holds a few hundred thousand distinct CDR3 sequences, 25% to 35% seen once. In regard to this clonotype: No antigen is known for it.

V was trimmed by 2 bases and J by 8 bases, leaving 10 bases between them. Germline V lookup: CDR1 KGHSH, CDR2 LQKENI. CDR3 size: 14 residues. The source material was PBMCs. The sequence was obtained from a woman between 18 and 49 years old in good health. The chain uses TRBV18 and TRBJ1-6, with D perhaps matching TRBD1 (5 bases). The CDR3 is CASSPAGLDSPLHF. The CDR3 DNA sequence: TGTGCCAGCTCACCAGCAGGGTTGGATTCACCCCTCCACTTT.